Below are 8 T cell receptor beta chains sequenced from a single sample in a study of T cells in Graves' hyperthyroidism and ophthalmopathy. Researchers amplified the TCR beta CDR3 regions from RNA transcripts. With the HTBI primer set, the TCR CDR3 went through a first round of RT-PCR. Using its own MiXCR run on the multiplex PCR reads, TCRdb lists one record per CDR3 protein. The table has 450,000 to 700,000 distinct CDR3 sequences, more than 45% seen once. Sequencing was done on a sample of peripheral blood or thyroid tissue (not recorded which). The origin of the receptors is a woman between 18 and 29 years old with Graves' hyperthyroidism.

This clonotype is a singleton in its sample. It is likely a read error, because the conserved phenylalanine at the end of the CDR3 is missing. It is unclear where the CDR3 begins or ends on the DNA, so no DNA is shown, and the CDR3 is as TCRdb lists it. The J gene is TRBJ1-4, the V gene TRBV7-1; the table assigns TRBD1, which was not confirmed against the DNA. TRBV7-1 is recorded as an ORF, its role being uncertain. The CDR3 length equals 9 residues, ends included. The CDR3 loop is CASSSPSTR.

This chain links TRBV20-1 with TRBJ2-7; D possibly corresponds to TRBD2 (6 bases). Germline V CDR1 and CDR2: DFQATT, SNEGSKA (reference sequence). Trimming took 6 bases from V and 0 from J, leaving 15 bases between them. This CDR3 has 14 amino acids. CDR3 nucleotides: TGCAGTGCCTGTAACCGGGACTTCTCCTACGAGCAGTACTTC. Its translation is CSACNRDFSYEQYF.

This clonotype appeared a single time. The V and J genes are TRBV29-1 and TRBJ1-2; weak D call: TRBD1 (5 bases). The CDR3 runs 13 residues. The germline V gene encodes CDR1 SQVTM and CDR2 ANQGSEA. Trimming shortened V by 5 bases and J by 4 bases, and 14 bases separated the two germline ends. The CDR3 nucleotides read TGCAGCGTTTACGGGCAGGGCCTCTATGGCTACACCTTC. Translation gives CSVYGQGLYGYTF.

V gene TRBV2 combines with J gene TRBJ1-1, with 10 bases fitting TRBD1. The junction had 9 bases not matched to a gene; V was cut back by 6 bases and J by 5 bases. CDR3 length equals 15 residues. The germline CDR1 and CDR2 sequences are SNHLY and FYNNEI. CDR3 DNA sequence: TGTGCCAGCAGACCTAAGACAGGGGGCGGAACTGAAGCTTTCTTT. Encoded protein: CASRPKTGGGTEAFF. The full variable domain, completed using reference TRBV2 and TRBJ1-1, is EPEVTQTPSHQVTQMGQEVILRCVPISNHLYFYWYRQILGQKVEFLVSFYNNEISEKSEIFDDQFSVERPDGSNFTLKIRSTKLEDSAMYFCASRPKTGGGTEAFFGQGTRLTVV.

A word on this clonotype: This may stem from a read error, because a much larger clone lies one nucleotide away. The rearrangement uses TRBV27 and TRBJ1-5, with D tentatively TRBD1 (5 bases). Germline V gene lookup returns CDR1 MNHEY and CDR2 SMNVEV (reference sequence). CDR3 length: 15 amino acids. V was pared by 2 bases and J by 2 bases, with 10 bases between. CDR3: CASSLAAGCNQPQHF. Written as DNA, the CDR3 is TGTGCCAGCAGTTTAGCGGCAGGGTGCAATCAGCCCCAGCATTTT.

This clonotype was detected ten times or more. The J gene is TRBJ1-2, the V gene TRBV19; 7 bases agree with TRBD1. Losses at the gene ends were 3 bases for V and 2 bases for J; bases not matched to a gene: 12. Per germline, CDR1 LNHDA and CDR2 SQIVND (reference sequence). This CDR3 is built from 17 residues. The CDR3 loop reads CASSINPSGQQNYGYTF. The CDR3 DNA follows: TGTGCCAGTAGTATTAATCCCTCGGGACAGCAAAACTATGGCTACACCTTC.

The chain links TRBV20-1 to TRBJ2-6; D possibly corresponds to TRBD2 (6 bases). V was clipped by 8 bases and J by 1 base, with 18 bases between them. Germline V gene sequence: CDR1 DFQATT, CDR2 SNEGSKA (reference sequence). CDR3 length equals 16 residues. In DNA form, the CDR3 reads TGCAGTCATCCGGAGGGTGCGCATTCTGGGGCCAACGTCCTGACTTTC. The encoded protein is CSHPEGAHSGANVLTF.

The chain couples TRBV24-1 to TRBJ1-2; 11 nucleotides match TRBD1. Germline values: CDR1 KGHDR, CDR2 SFDVKD. The CDR3 spans 15 residues. With 9 bases clipped from V and 4 bases from J, the junction kept 9 bases outside the gene matches. The CDR3 DNA is TGTGCCACCCCTCCTAGGACAGGGGGCAGCTATGGCTACACCTTC. Translated: CATPPRTGGSYGYTF.